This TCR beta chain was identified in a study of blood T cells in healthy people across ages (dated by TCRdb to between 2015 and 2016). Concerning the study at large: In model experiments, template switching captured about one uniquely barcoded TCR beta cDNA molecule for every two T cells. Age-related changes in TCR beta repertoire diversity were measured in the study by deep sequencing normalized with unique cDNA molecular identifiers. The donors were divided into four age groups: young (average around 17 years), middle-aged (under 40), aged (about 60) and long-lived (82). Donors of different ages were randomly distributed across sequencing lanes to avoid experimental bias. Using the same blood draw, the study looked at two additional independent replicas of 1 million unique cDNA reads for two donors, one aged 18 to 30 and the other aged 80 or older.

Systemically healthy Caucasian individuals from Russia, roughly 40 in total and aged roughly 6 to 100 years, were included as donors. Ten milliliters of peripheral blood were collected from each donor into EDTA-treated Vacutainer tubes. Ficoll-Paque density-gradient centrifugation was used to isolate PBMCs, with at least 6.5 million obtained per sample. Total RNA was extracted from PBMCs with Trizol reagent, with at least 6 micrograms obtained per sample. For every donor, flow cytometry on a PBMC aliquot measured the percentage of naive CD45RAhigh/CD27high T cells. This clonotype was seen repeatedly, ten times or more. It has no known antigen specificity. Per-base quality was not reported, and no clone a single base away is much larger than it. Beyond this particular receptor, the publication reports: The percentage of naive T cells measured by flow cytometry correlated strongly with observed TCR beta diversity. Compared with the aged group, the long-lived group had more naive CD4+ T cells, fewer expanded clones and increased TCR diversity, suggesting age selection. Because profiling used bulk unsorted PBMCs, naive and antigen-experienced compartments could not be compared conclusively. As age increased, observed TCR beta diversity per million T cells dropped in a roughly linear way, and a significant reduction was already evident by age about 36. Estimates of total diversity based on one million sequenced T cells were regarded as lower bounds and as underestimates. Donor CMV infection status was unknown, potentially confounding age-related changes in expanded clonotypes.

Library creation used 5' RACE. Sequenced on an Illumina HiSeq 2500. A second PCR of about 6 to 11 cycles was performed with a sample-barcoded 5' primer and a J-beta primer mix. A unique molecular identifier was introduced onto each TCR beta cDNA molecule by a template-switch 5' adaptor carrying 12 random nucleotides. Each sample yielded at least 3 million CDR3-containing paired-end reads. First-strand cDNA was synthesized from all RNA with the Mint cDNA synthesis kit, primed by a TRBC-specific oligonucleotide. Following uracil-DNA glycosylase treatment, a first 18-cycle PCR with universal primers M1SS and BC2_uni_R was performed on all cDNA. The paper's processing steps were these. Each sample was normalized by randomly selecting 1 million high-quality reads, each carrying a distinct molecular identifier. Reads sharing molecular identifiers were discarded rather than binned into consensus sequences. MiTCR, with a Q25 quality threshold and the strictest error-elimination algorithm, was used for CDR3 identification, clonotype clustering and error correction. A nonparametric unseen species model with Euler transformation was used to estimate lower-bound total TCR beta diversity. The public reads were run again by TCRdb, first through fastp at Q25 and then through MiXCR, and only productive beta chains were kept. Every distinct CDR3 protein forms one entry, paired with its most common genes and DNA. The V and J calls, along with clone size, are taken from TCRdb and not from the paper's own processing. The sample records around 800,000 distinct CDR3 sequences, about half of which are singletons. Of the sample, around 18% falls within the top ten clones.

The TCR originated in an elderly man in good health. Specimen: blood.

In nucleotide form, the sequence is TGCAGTGCTAGAGCCGGGACAAATAATGGCTACACCTTC. Its protein product is CSARAGTNNGYTF. The chain links TRBV20-1 with TRBJ1-2; TRBD1 is a possible D gene, resting on 6 matching bases. The CDR3, from cysteine to phenylalanine, totals 13 residues. The only DNA kept is the CDR3, 39 bases in frame from the first base. CDR1 is given as DFQATT and CDR2 as SNEGSKA, both from the germline V gene (reference sequence). The V and J ends are trimmed by 1 base and 6 bases, leaving 12 bases between them.